Shown below are 9 T cell receptor beta chains from a single sample sequenced in a study of cytomegalovirus exposure and HLA in healthy donors. The study ran its PCR with 60 Vbeta and 13 Jbeta primers. Profiling relied on immunoSEQ multiplex PCR, and the TCRdb table lists in-frame clones only, not all of them. The sample holds 100,000 to 120,000 clones; roughly 13% are singletons and the top ten take around 16%. The sequenced material came from PBMCs. These receptors were collected from a man in his forties or fifties in good health and CMV-seropositive.

About this clone: Germline and junction disagree at one end, which may indicate a read error. The V call is TRBV6-4, the J call TRBJ2-3; 7 bases are a match to TRBD1. The CDR3 loop spans 14 amino acids. Germline CDR1 MRHNA, CDR2 SNTAGT. CDR3 bases: TGTGCCAGCAGTGGGAAGGGGGCCACAGATACGAAGTATTTC. This codes for CASSGKGATDTKYF.

The chain is built from TRBV7-9 and TRBJ2-3, with 11 bases identical to TRBD2. Trimming removed 6 bases from V and 6 bases from J; junction bases left unmatched: 17. CDR3 length: 18 residues. The germline V gene has CDR1 SEHNR and CDR2 FQNEAQ (reference sequence). The CDR3 nucleotides read TGTGCCAGCAGTCAGCCGGAACTAGCGGGAGTAAGGGGGGATACGCAGTATTTT. The encoded protein is CASSQPELAGVRGDTQYF.

This clone was detected once. A read error may account for a junction end that differs from germline. This chain joins TRBV30 and TRBJ2-6, with D perhaps TRBD1 (5 bases). The germline V gene has CDR1 GTSNPN and CDR2 SVGIG (reference sequence). The CDR3 is 12 amino acids. CDR3 amino acids: CAWSPGANVLPF. The DNA of the CDR3 is TGTGCCTGGAGTCCTGGGGCCAACGTCCTGCCTTTC.

This clone was seen more than once but under ten times. The rearrangement uses TRBV11-3 and TRBJ1-1; D gene ambiguous. V was shortened by 3 bases and J by 1 base, with 6 bases between the two germline ends. Germline CDR1 is SGHNT and CDR2 is YENEEA. CDR3 length: 13 amino acids. CDR3 sequence (DNA): TGTGCCAGCAGCTTGTTCGGGAACACTGAAGCTTTCTTT. Translated: CASSLFGNTEAFF.

This clone appeared a few times. The gene calls are TRBV6-5 and TRBJ1-4; possible D gene TRBD1, 5 bases. Germline CDR1 is MNHEY and CDR2 is SVGAGI. The CDR3 loop spans 15 amino acids. V lost 0 bases, J lost 8 bases, and 13 bases lay in between. CDR3 sequence reads: CASSYSAGPREKLFF. CDR3 DNA: TGTGCCAGCAGTTACTCGGCGGGGCCTAGGGAAAAACTGTTTTTT.

In its sample, this clone was seen a few times. The V call is TRBV7-6, the J call TRBJ2-7; D perhaps matches TRBD2 (6 bases). The CDR3 length is 14 residues. With 5 bases removed from V and 3 bases from J, the gap between germline ends came to 14 bases. The germline CDR1 and CDR2 sequences are SGHVS and FNYEAQ. The CDR3 region has the DNA TGTGCCAGCAGCCCCCCGGGGGTTTTCTACGAGCAGTACTTC. Its translation: CASSPPGVFYEQYF.

Only a few counts were recorded for this clone. The rearrangement joins TRBV7-9 to TRBJ1-2; D unclear. Trimming removed 6 bases from V and 5 bases from J, with 16 bases in between. The CDR3 loop spans 14 amino acids. Germline lookup yields CDR1 SEHNR and CDR2 FQNEAQ (reference sequence). CDR3 DNA sequence: TGTGCCAGCAGTTTTTCGGCGGTTGGGTATGGCTACACCTTC. This translates into CASSFSAVGYGYTF.

Only a few counts were recorded for this clone. At one boundary the junction diverges from the germline segment, which might be a read error. The CDR3 sequence is CASSLAGQGAVF. DNA for the CDR3: TGTGCCAGCAGCTTAGCTGGACAGGGCGCGGTCTTC. The V call is TRBV7-8, the J call TRBJ2-1; 8 positions match TRBD1. Germline lookup yields CDR1 SGHVS and CDR2 FQNEAQ. The CDR3 is made up of 12 amino acids.

The chain has TRBV10-3 and TRBJ1-6; D not certain. V was clipped by 3 bases and J by 13 bases, with 10 bases between them. The CDR3 has 12 amino acids. Germline CDR1 and CDR2: ENHRY and SYGVKD. The CDR3 is CAISEEGGPLHF. The CDR3 DNA sequence: TGTGCCATCAGTGAAGAGGGTGGGCCCCTCCACTTT.